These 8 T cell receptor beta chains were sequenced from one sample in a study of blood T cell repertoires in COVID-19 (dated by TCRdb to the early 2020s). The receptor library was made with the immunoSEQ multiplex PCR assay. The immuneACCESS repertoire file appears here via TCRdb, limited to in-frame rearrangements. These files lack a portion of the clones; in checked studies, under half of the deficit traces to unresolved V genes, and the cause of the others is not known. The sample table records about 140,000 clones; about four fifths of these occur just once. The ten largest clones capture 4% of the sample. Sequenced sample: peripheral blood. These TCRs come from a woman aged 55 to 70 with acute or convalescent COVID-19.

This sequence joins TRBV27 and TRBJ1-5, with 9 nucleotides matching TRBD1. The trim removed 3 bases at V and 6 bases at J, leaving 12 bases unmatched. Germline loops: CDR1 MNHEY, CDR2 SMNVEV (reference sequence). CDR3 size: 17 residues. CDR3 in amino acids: CASSLVSGQGIFQPQHF. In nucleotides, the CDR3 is TGTGCCAGCAGTTTGGTGTCTGGACAGGGGATATTTCAGCCCCAGCATTTT.

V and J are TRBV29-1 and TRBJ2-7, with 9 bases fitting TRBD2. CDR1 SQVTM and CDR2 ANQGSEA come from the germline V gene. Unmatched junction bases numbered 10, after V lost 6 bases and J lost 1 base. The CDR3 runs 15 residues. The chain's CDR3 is CSVRGVTSGSYEQYF. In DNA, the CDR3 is TGCAGCGTCCGAGGAGTGACTAGCGGTTCCTACGAGCAGTACTTC.

The CDR3 nucleotides are TGCAGCGTCACCGGGACAGGGGGCTCTAACTATGGCTACACCTTC. Its translation is CSVTGTGGSNYGYTF. The rearrangement links TRBV29-1 to TRBJ1-2; 12 bases match TRBD1. Germline lookup yields CDR1 SQVTM and CDR2 ANQGSEA. V dropped 6 bases and J dropped 0; count of bases not matched to a gene: 5. The CDR3 is 15 amino acids. Full variable domain (missing parts from reference TRBV29-1 and TRBJ1-2): SAVISQKPSRDICQRGTSLTIQCQVDSQVTMMFWYRQQPGQSLTLIATANQGSEATYESGFVIDKFPISRPNLTFSTLTVSNMSPEDSSIYLCSVTGTGGSNYGYTFGSGTRLTVV.

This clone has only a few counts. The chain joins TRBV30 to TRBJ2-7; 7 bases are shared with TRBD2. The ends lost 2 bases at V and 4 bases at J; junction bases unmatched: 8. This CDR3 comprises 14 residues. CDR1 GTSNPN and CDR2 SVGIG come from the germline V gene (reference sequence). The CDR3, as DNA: TGTGCCTGGAGTCCTGGCGGGAGCGTGTACGAGCAGTACTTC. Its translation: CAWSPGGSVYEQYF.

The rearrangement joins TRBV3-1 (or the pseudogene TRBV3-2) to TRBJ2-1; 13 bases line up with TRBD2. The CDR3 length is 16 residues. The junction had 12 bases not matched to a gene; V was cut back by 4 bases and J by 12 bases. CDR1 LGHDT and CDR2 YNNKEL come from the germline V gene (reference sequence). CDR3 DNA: TGTGCCAGCAGCCTACAAACCGGGACTAGCGGGATGGGGCAGTTCTTC. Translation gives CASSLQTGTSGMGQFF.

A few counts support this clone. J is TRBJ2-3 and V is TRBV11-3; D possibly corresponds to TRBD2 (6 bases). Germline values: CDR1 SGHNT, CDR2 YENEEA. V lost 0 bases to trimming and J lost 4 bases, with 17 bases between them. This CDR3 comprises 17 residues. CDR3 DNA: TGTGCCAGCAGCTTAGATGCTCTCGGGAGAGGGGCAGATACGCAGTATTTT. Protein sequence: CASSLDALGRGADTQYF.

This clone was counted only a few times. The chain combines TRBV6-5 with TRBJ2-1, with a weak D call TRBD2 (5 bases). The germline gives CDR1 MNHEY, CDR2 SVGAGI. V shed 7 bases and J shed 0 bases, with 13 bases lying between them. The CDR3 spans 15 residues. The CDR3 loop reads CASISTGSSYNEQFF. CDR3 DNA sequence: TGTGCCAGCATTTCGACGGGGAGCTCCTACAATGAGCAGTTCTTC.

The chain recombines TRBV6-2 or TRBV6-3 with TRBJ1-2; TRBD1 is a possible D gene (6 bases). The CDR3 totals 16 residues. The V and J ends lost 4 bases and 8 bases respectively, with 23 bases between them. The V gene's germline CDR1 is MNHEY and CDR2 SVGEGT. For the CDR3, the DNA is TGTGCCAGCAGTTTTCGACTCCGGGACAACCTAAGAGGCTACACCTTC. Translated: CASSFRLRDNLRGYTF.